This T cell receptor (beta chain) is from a study of graft-versus-host responses after intestinal transplantation. In the study overall: Recipients were given multivisceral, liver-intestinal, or isolated intestinal transplants. Tacrolimus plus steroids were given to all recipients for approximately three years, preceded by anti-thymocyte globulin induction. Study-wide results and caveats: When patients had graft-donor T cell macrochimerism, their allografts held high graft-versus-host to host-versus-graft clonal ratios.

Only in-frame clones appear in the TCRdb table, and some are missing; sequencing was by immunoSEQ multiplex PCR. Of about 26,000 clones listed, roughly 80% are singletons. V lost 4 bases and J lost 8; bases outside the gene matches: 12. Germline V gene sequence: CDR1 SGHRS, CDR2 YFSETQ. This CDR3 is 16 amino acids long. Worth noting for this clone: As yet, its antigen is unknown.

V is TRBV5-1 and J is TRBJ2-1; TRBD1 agrees at 10 bases. This TCR came from a human donor who received an intestinal transplant. This material consisted of unstimulated CD4+ T cells sorted from spleen or lymph node cells, taken before intestinal transplant. The chain's CDR3 is CASSDEGTGVGYEQFF. CDR3 in DNA: TGCGCCAGCAGCGACGAGGGGACAGGGGTGGGGTATGAGCAGTTCTTC.